One and the same sample provided the 3 T cell receptor beta chains below, sequenced in a study of T cell responses to AZD1222 COVID-19 vaccine (dated by TCRdb to the early 2020s). Library generation was performed with the immunoSEQ multiplex PCR assay. What TCRdb holds here is the immuneACCESS table cut down to in-frame rearrangements. Part of the clones is not present; checked against another copy, under half of the missing clones reflect an unresolved V gene, and the others are unexplained. The sample yields about 110,000 clones; approximately 88% were counted once. The top ten clonotypes cover about 2.3% of the sample. What this sample's time point label stands for: baseline before first vaccination. The specimen comprised peripheral blood, sampled on day 0 of AZD1222 vaccination. Source of these receptors: an adult in good health.

The chain uses TRBV19 and TRBJ1-3; D is possibly TRBD1 (6 bases). Germline CDR1 reads LNHDA; CDR2 reads SQIVND (reference sequence). Trimming stripped 9 bases from V and 0 bases from J, with 15 bases between. CDR3 size: 15 residues. The chain's CDR3 is CASRADRSSGNTIYF. DNA of the CDR3: TGTGCCAGCCGAGCAGACAGGAGCTCTGGAAACACCATATATTTT.

The chain employs TRBV6-5 and TRBJ2-3; 8 bases fit TRBD2. The trim removed 6 bases at V and 4 bases at J, leaving 6 bases unmatched. The CDR3 runs to 14 residues. Germline V gene sequence: CDR1 MNHEY, CDR2 SVGAGI. CDR3 protein: CASRLGSGADTQYF. CDR3 DNA sequence: TGTGCCAGCAGGCTTGGTAGCGGGGCAGATACGCAGTATTTT.

The table lists this clone with a few counts. The chain carries TRBV27 and TRBJ2-1; 7 bases agree with TRBD2. Per germline, CDR1 MNHEY and CDR2 SMNVEV (reference sequence). J lost 7 bases, V lost 11 bases, and 17 bases had no gene match. The CDR3 covers 15 residues. This CDR3 is CASRKTSYYNNEQFF. The CDR3 DNA follows: TGTGCCTCCCGAAAGACTAGCTATTACAATAATGAGCAGTTCTTC.